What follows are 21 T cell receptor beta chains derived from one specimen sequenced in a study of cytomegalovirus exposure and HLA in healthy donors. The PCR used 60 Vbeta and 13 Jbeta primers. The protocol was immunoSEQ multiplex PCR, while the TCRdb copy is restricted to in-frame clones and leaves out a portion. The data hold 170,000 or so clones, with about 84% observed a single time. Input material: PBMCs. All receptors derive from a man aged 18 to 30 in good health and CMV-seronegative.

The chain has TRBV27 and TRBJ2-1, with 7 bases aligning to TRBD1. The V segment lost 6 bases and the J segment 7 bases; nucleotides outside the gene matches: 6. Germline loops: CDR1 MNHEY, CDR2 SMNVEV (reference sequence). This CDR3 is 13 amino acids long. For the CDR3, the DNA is TGTGCCAGCAGGCCGGCAGGGGGAAATGAGCAGTTCTTC. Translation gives CASRPAGGNEQFF.

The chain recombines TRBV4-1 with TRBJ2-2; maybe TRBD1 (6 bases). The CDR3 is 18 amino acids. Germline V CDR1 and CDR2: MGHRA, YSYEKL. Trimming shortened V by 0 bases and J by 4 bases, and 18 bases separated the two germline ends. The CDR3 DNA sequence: TGCGCCAGCAGCCAAGATCTCGGTCTAGCCAGGGGCACCGGGGAGCTGTTTTTT. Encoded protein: CASSQDLGLARGTGELFF.

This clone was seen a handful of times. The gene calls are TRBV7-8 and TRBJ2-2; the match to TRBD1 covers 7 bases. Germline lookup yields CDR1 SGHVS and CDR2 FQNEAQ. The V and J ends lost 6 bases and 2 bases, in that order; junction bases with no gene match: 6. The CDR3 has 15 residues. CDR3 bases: TGTGCCAGCAGGGGAAGGGGGCGCAACACCGGGGAGCTGTTTTTT. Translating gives CASRGRGRNTGELFF.

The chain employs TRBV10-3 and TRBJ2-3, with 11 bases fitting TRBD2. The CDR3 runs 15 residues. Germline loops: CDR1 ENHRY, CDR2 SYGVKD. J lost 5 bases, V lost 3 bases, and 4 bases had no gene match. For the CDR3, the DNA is TGTGCCATCAGTGATAGCGGGAGGGAGGGAGATACGCAGTATTTT. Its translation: CAISDSGREGDTQYF.

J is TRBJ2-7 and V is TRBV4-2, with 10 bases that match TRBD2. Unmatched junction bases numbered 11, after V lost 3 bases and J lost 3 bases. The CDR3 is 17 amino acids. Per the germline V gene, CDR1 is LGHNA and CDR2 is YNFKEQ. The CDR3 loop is CASSHRSSGSENYEQYF. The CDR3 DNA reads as TGTGCCAGCAGCCACCGATCTAGCGGGAGCGAGAACTACGAGCAGTACTTC.

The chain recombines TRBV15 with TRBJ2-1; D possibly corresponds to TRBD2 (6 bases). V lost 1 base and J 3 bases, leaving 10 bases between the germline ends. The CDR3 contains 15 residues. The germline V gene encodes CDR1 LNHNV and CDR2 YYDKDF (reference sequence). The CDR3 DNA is TGTGCCACCAGCAGAGCTAGCGCGAACTACAATGAGCAGTTCTTC. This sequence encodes CATSRASANYNEQFF.

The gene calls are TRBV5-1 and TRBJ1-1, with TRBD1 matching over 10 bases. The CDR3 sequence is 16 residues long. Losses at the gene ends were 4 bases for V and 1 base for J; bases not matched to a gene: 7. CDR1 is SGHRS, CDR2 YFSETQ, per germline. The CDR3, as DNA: TGCGCCAGCAGCCTCAGACAGGGGGCGAGGAACACTGAAGCTTTCTTT. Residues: CASSLRQGARNTEAFF. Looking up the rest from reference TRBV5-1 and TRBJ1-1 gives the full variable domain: KAGVTQTPRYLIKTRGQQVTLSCSPISGHRSVSWYQQTPGQGLQFLFEYFSETQRNKGNFPGRFSGRQFSNSRSEMNVSTLELGDSALYLCASSLRQGARNTEAFFGQGTRLTVV.

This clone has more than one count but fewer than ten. The chain's CDR3 is CASTTGWETEAFF. The DNA for the CDR3 is TGTGCCAGTACGACGGGGTGGGAAACTGAAGCTTTCTTT. The rearrangement joins TRBV6-1 to TRBJ1-1, with D unclear. The V gene lost 9 bases and the J gene lost 5 bases, with 16 bases spanning the gap. From germline, CDR1 is MNHNS and CDR2 SASEGT. CDR3 length equals 13 residues.

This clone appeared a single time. The CDR3 here is CASSLQGTDYGYTF. In DNA, the CDR3 is TGTGCCAGCAGCTTACAGGGAACGGACTATGGCTACACCTTC. This chain connects TRBV7-2 to TRBJ1-2, with D possibly TRBD1 on 5 matching bases. This CDR3 spans 14 amino acids. The germline V gene encodes CDR1 SGHTA and CDR2 FQGNSA. V lost 2 bases and J lost 3, with 10 bases in between.

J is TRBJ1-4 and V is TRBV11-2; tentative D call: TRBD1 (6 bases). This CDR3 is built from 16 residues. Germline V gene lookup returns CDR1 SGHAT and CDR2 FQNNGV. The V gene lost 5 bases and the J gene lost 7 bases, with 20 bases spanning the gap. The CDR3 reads CASSKDLGAPSEKLFF. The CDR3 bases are TGTGCCAGCAGCAAGGATTTGGGGGCGCCGAGTGAAAAACTGTTTTTT.

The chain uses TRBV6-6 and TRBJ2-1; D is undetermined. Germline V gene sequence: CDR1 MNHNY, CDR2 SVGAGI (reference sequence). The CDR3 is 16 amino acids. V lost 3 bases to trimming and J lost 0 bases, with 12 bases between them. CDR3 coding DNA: TGTGCCAGCAGTTATGGCACCTTCCCCTCCTACAATGAGCAGTTCTTC. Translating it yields CASSYGTFPSYNEQFF.

The CDR3: CAWSVLMRDAEAFF. Here the CDR3 DNA reads TGTGCCTGGAGTGTACTAATGCGGGACGCTGAAGCTTTCTTT. The chain links TRBV30 to TRBJ1-1; a possible D gene is TRBD1 (5 bases). CDR1 is GTSNPN, CDR2 SVGIG, per germline (reference sequence). Trimming cost V 0 bases and J 6 bases, with 14 bases left between them. This CDR3 region has 14 residues.

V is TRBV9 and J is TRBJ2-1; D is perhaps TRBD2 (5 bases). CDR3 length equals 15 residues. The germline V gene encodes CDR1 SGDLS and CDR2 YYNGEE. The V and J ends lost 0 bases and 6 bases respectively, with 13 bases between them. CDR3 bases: TGTGCCAGCAGCGTAGAGGGCCTAGCCGGCAATGAGCAGTTCTTC. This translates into CASSVEGLAGNEQFF. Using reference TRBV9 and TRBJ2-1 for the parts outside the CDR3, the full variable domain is DSGVTQTPKHLITATGQRVTLRCSPRSGDLSVYWYQQSLDQGLQFLIQYYNGEERAKGNILERFSAQQFPDLHSELNLSSLELGDSALYFCASSVEGLAGNEQFFGPGTRLTVL.

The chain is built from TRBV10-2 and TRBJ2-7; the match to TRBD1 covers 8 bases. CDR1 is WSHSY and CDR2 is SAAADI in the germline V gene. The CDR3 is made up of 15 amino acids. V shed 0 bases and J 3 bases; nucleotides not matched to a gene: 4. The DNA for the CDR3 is TGCGCCAGCAGTGAGTCTACAGGGGGTTTCTACGAGCAGTACTTC. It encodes CASSESTGGFYEQYF.

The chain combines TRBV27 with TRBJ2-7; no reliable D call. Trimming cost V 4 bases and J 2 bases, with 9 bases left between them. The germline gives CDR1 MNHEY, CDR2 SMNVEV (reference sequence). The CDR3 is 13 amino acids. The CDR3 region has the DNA TGTGCCAGCAGTTCGGAGCCCCCCTACGAGCAGTACTTC. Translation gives CASSSEPPYEQYF.

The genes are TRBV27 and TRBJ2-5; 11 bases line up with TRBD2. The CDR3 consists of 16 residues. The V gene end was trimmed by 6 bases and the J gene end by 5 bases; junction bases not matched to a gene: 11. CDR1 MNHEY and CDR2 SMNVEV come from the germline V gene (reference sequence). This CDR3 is CASRLAGEIGRETQYF. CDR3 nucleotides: TGTGCCAGCAGACTAGCGGGGGAAATCGGACGCGAGACCCAGTACTTC.

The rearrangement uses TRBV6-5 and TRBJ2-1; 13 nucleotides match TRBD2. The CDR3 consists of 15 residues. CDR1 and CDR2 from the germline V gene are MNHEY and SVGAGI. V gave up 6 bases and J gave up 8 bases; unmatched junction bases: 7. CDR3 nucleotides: TGTGCCAGCAGGGAAAGGACTAGCGGGAGTCATGAGCAGTTCTTC. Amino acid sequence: CASRERTSGSHEQFF.

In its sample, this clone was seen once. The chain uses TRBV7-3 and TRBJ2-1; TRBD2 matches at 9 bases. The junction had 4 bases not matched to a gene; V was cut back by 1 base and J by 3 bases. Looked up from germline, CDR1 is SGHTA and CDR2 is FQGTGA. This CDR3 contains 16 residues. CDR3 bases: TGTGCCAGCAGCTTAAGGGCAGCGGGGGGCTACAATGAGCAGTTCTTC. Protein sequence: CASSLRAAGGYNEQFF. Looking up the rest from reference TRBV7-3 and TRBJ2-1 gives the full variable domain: GAGVSQTPSNKVTEKGKYVELRCDPISGHTALYWYRQSLGQGPEFLIYFQGTGAADDSGLPNDRFFAVRPEGSVSTLKIQRTERGDSAVYLCASSLRAAGGYNEQFFGPGTRLTVL.

CDR3 in amino acids: CASSVLAGLQTQYF. The DNA for the CDR3 is TGTGCCAGCAGCGTTCTAGCGGGTCTACAGACCCAGTACTTC. The V gene is TRBV13, the J gene TRBJ2-5, with TRBD2 matching over 8 bases. V lost 5 bases, J lost 6 bases, and 8 bases stayed unmatched. Per germline, CDR1 PRHDT and CDR2 FYEKMQ (reference sequence). The CDR3 spans 14 residues.

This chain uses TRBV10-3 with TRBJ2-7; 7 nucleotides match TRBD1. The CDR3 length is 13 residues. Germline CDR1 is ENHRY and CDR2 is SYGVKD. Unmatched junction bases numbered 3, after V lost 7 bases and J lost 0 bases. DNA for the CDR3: TGTGCCATCACCCGGGACAGCTCCTACGAGCAGTACTTC. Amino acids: CAITRDSSYEQYF.

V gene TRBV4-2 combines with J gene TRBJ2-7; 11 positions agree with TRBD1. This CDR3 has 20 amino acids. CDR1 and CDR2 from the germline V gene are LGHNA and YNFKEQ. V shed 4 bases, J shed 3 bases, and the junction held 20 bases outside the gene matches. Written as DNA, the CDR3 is TGTGCCAGCAGCCCACGGGACAGGGGGAAAATATCTGGGACCTACTACGAGCAGTACTTC. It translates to CASSPRDRGKISGTYYEQYF.